This paragraph covers one T cell receptor beta chain sequence. The data were taken from a study of blood T cell repertoires in COVID-19. Study-wide background: Samples came from the United States, Italy and Spain, spanning acute and convalescent COVID-19.

Germline CDR1 GTSNPN, CDR2 SVGIG (reference sequence). CDR3 length: 12 residues. V was cut by 6 bases and J by 4 bases, with 12 bases left in between. Original analysis: Amplification with reference gene primers provided the estimates of nucleated cell counts. Using immunoSEQ multiplex PCR, the repertoire was profiled, and TCRdb retains in-frame clones only, with some absent. The D gene and trimming were derived from the DNA, and the V and J assignments and clone size from that table. This table holds more than 95,000 clones, 91% found once. Sequencing input: peripheral blood. The chain couples TRBV30 to TRBJ1-1; D might be TRBD1 (6 bases). This receptor was obtained from a human donor in a cohort sampled during active COVID-19. The CDR3 sequence: CACLRGSTEAFF. CDR3 DNA: TGTGCCTGCCTAAGGGGGTCCACTGAAGCTTTCTTT.